The clone carrying this TCR beta chain was detected ten times or more. TCRdb independently ran MiXCR on the RT-PCR reads; one entry per CDR3 protein. The sample consists of around 700,000 distinct CDR3 sequences, 14% of them appearing once. With 2 bases clipped from V and 4 bases from J, the junction kept 11 bases outside the gene matches. This CDR3 comprises 16 residues. CDR1 and CDR2 from the germline V gene are DFQATT and SNEGSKA (reference sequence). Material: memory CD4+ T cells from blood. This receptor was identified in a female donor in good health, serving as a healthy control. The chain combines TRBV20-1 with TRBJ2-5, with 9 bases aligning to TRBD1. The CDR3 DNA reads TGCAGTGCTAGAACCGCGGGACAGGGAGGGGGAGAGACCCAGTACTTC. It is translated as CSARTAGQGGGETQYF.